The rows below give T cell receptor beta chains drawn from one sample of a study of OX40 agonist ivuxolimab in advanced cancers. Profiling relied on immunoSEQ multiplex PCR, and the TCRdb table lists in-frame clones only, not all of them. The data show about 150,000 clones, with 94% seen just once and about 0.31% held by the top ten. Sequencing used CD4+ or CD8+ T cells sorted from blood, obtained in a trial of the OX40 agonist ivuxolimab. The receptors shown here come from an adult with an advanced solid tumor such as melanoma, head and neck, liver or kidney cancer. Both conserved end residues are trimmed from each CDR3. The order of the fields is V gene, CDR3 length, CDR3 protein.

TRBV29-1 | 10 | SVERPGARKY
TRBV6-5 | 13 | ASSQGQGGGYGYT
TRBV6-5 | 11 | ASSYPDTGELF
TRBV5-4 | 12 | ASSFRVGNTEAF
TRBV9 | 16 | ASSTPEGERRVRNEQF
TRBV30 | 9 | AGGGGDRQF
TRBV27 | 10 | ASSLNGHGYT
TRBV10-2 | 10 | ASSAVYHEQY
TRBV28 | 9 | ASSLSREQY
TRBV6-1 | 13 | ASSLTGTRYNEQF
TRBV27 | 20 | ATRVPPGNVTSGSFGSYEQY
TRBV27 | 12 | ASSPRQLNTEAF
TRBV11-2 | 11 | ASRFTGTGEAF
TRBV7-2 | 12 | ASSLNTGIGGYT
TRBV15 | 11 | ATSRGGRETQY
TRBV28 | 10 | ASRKLNTEAF
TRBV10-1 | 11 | ASSESWVSEQY
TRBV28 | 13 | ASSLSGLKNTEAF
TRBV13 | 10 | ASSHWIYGYT
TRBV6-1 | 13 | ASSEAMAGNQPQH
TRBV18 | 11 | ASSPGSTDTQY
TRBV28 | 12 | ASTAGGLGETQY
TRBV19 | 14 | ASRLAGGPSTGELF
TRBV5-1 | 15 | ASSPYTGTRGAGELF
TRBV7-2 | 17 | ASSLGRLAGAPVGNIQY
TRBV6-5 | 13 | ASSYYSKATYGYT
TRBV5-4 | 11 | ASSPGTFYEQY
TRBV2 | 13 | ASSPDRPGGSPLH
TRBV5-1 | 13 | ASSLRLAGTYEQY
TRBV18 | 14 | ASSSTVLWGTDTQY
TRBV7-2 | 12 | ASSLRVLNTEAF
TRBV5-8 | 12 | ASSLGDRNTEAF
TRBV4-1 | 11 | ASSLFILGEQY
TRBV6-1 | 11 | ATEPGSRYGYT
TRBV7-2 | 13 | ASSLWAGGQETQY
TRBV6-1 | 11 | ASTVAAGGEQF
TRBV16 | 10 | ASSAGANVLT
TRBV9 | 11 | ASAEDYNSPLH
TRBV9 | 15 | ASSPRTGGAGANVLT
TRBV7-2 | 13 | ASSFERQGGNEQY
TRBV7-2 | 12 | ASSLGGRADTQY